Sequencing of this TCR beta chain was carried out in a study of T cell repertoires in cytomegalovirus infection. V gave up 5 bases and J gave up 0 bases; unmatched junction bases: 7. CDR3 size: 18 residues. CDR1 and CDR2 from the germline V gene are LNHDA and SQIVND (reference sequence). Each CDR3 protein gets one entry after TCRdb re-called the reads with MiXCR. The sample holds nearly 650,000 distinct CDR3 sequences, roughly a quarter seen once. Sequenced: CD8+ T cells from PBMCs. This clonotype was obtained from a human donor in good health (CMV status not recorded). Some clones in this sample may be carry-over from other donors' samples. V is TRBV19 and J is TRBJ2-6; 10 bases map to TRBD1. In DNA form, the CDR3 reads TGTGCCAGTAGTCCAATGCGGACAGGGGGCTCTGGGGCCAACGTCCTGACTTTC. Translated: CASSPMRTGGSGANVLTF.